Here is one T cell receptor (beta chain) with its context. Its antigen has not been determined. Per-base qualities were not stored, and no clone one base away is much larger. The data originate from a study of blood T cell repertoires in COVID-19 (dated by TCRdb to the early 2020s). Study-wide context: Samples covering the acute and convalescent phases of COVID-19 were provided by collaborators in the United States, Italy and Spain. The prospective study material was composed of cDNA or gDNA derived from T cells, B-cell-depleted T cells, or PBMCs. Subjects who had been exposed to COVID-19, were actively infected with it, or had recovered from it provided the deeply sampled blood TCRbeta repertoires that made up the dataset. A freely available public database, intended as a resource for researchers studying the immune response to SARS-CoV-2, is where the repertoires were released. Samples were obtained from the ongoing ImmuneRACE study (first 160 participants) and from over 1,000 subjects provided by 6 global collaborators. Nearly every sample came with metadata listing a de-identified subject ID, COVID-19 status, age in years and sex. Where available, HLA class I and class II types were obtained from metadata supplied by the sample provider rather than from assay-based typing. Findings and caveats that apply to the study as a whole: Clinical and demographic metadata were provided uncurated, with the amount varying by source and participant.

TCRbeta CDR3 regions were amplified from genomic DNA using the immunoSEQ Assay, a bias-controlled multiplex PCR. As for how the authors treated the data: Within the assay, amplification of reference gene primers was used to estimate how many nucleated cells each sample contained. To quantify the absolute abundance of each unique TCRbeta CDR3 rearrangement, sequence reads were collapsed and filtered. For each sample, productive Simpson clonality was calculated by taking the square root of Simpson's diversity index across productive rearrangements. TCRdb retrieved this table from immuneACCESS and kept in-frame rearrangements only. Not all clones are present; in checked studies, unresolved V genes account for under half, and no reason is known for the remainder. From that table come the V and J calls and clone size; the DNA was used to work out D and trimming. In this sample the table shows about 170,000 clones, less than 90% of which occur a single time. The ten biggest clones cover roughly 15% of the sample.

One collaborating source in Seattle enrolled patients during active infection and followed them longitudinally through the course of disease. Collaborating institutions collected whole blood in K2EDTA tubes following their own protocols. For TCRbeta analysis, collaborators shipped samples as frozen whole blood, isolated PBMCs, or DNA extracted from either of those sample types. Compared with germline, V lacks 3 bases and J lacks 5 bases; bases without a gene match: 7. Via the germline V gene, CDR1 is MDHEN and CDR2 SYDVKM. The CDR3, from cysteine to phenylalanine, totals 16 residues. Left in the record is the CDR3 DNA by itself, 48 bases read in frame from the first base.

The V gene is TRBV28 and the J gene is TRBJ1-3; TRBD1 fits 10 bases in the junction. The receptor's source is a woman in her 70s with COVID-19, enrolled during active disease. The sequencing sample was made of peripheral blood. The CDR3 in this case is CASSLSGQGSRNTIYF. Read as DNA, the sequence is TGTGCCAGCAGTTTGTCGGGACAGGGGTCTCGAAACACCATATATTTT.